This T cell receptor (beta chain) is drawn from a study of T cell responses to AZD1222 COVID-19 vaccine. V lost 2 bases and J lost 3, with 5 bases in between. This CDR3 is built from 13 residues. CDR1 and CDR2 (germline): MNHEY, SMNVEV (reference sequence). Remarks on this clone: The antigen is undetermined.

The data were produced by immunoSEQ multiplex PCR, yet TCRdb's version contains in-frame clones alone and is incomplete. The table lists 150,000 to 200,000 clones, around 93% of them singletons. General study results and limits: Mapped onto spike, vaccine-associated CD4 TCRs spanned it and were dominant at 160-218 and 743-854. Repertoire sampling occurred only after the peak T cell response. White British ancestry dominated among donors, who included more females, and clonal diversity was possibly underestimated.

The sequenced sample was peripheral blood, obtained on day 0 of AZD1222 vaccination. This TCR was recovered from an adult in good health. The chain joins TRBV27 to TRBJ1-5; D unresolved. The CDR3 sequence is CASSLGDNQPQHF. The CDR3 DNA follows: TGTGCCAGCAGTTTAGGTGACAATCAGCCCCAGCATTTT.